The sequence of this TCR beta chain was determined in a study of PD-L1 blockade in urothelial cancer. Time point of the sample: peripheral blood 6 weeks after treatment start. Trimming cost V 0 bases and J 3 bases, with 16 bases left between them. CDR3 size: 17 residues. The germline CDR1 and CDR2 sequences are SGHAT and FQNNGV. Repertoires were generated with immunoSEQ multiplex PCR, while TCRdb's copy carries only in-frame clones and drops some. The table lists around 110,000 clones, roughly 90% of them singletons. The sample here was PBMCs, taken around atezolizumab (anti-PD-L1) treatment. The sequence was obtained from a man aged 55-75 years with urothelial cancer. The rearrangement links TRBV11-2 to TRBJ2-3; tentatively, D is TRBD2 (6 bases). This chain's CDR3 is CASSLDRNGAGTDTQYF. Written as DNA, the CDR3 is TGTGCCAGCAGCTTAGACCGGAACGGCGCGGGGACAGATACGCAGTATTTT.